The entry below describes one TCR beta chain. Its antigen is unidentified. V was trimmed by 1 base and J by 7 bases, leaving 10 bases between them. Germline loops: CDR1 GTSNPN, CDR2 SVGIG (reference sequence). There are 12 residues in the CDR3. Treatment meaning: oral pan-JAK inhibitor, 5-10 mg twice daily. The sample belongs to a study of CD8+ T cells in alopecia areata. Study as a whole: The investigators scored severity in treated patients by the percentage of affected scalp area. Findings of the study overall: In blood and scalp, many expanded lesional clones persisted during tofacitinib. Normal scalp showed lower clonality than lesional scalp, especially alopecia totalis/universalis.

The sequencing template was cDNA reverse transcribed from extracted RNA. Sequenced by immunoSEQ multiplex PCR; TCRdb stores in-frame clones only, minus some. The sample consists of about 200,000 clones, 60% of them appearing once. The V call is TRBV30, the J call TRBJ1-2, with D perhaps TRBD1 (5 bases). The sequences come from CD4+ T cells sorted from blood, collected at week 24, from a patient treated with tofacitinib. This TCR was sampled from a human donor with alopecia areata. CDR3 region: CAWSGQNGGYTF. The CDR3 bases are TGTGCCTGGAGTGGACAGAACGGTGGCTACACCTTC.